The present T cell receptor (beta chain) was sequenced within a study of T cell responses to AZD1222 COVID-19 vaccine. Broader study findings: Donors were largely white British and mainly female; clonal diversity was possibly underestimated.

Some clones are missing from TCRdb's copy, which holds only in-frame ones; the method was immunoSEQ multiplex PCR. The repertoire holds tens of thousands of clones, with around nine tenths as singletons. Points on this clone: The target antigen is unknown.

V trimming: 3 bases; J trimming: 8 bases; junction bases outside the gene matches: 5. The V gene's germline CDR1 is SGHAT and CDR2 FQNNGV. The CDR3 totals 14 residues. Sample: peripheral blood, taken on day 0 of AZD1222 vaccination. The clonotype originates from an adult in good health. The chain has TRBV11-2 and TRBJ1-2, with 11 bases matching TRBD1. In nucleotides, the CDR3 is TGTGCCAGCAGCTTTCGGACAGGGGGCGTCGGCTACACCTTC. Amino acid sequence: CASSFRTGGVGYTF.